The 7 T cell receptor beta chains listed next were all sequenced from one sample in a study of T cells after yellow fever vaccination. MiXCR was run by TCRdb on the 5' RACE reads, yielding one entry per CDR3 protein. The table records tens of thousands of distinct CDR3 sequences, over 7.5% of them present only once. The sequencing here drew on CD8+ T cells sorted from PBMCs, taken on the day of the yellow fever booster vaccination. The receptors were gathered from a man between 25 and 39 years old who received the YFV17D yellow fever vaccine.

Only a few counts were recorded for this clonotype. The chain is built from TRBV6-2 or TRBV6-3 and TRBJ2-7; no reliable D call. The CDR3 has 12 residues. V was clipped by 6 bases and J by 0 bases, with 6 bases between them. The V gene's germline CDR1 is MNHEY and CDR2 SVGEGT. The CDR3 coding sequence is TGTGCCAGCAGACTGAACTCCTACGAGCAGTACTTC. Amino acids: CASRLNSYEQYF.

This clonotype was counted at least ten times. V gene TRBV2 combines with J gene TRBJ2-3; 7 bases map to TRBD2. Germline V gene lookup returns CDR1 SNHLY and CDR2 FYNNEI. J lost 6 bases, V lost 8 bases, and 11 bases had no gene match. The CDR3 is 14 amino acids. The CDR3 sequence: CASAFGGREDTQYF. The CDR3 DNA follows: TGTGCCAGCGCTTTCGGCGGGAGAGAGGATACGCAGTATTTT.

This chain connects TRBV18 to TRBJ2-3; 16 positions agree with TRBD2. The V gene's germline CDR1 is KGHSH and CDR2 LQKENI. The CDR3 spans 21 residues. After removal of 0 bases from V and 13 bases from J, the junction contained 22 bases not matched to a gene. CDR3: CASSPPGQPPPGLAGGPMEYF. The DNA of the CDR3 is TGTGCCAGCTCACCACCGGGACAACCACCGCCGGGACTAGCGGGAGGGCCGATGGAGTATTTT.

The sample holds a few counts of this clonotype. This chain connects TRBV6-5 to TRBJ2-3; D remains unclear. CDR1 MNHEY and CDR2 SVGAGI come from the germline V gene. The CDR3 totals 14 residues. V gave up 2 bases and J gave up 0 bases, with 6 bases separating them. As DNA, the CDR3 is TGTGCCAGCAGTTACCGGTCTAGCACAGATACGCAGTATTTT. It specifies CASSYRSSTDTQYF.

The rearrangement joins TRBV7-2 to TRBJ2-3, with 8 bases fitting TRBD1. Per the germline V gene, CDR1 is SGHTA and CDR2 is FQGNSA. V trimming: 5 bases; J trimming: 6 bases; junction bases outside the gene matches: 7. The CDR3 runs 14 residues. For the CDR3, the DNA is TGTGCCAGCAGCCTCTGGACAGGGACGGATACGCAGTATTTT. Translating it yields CASSLWTGTDTQYF.

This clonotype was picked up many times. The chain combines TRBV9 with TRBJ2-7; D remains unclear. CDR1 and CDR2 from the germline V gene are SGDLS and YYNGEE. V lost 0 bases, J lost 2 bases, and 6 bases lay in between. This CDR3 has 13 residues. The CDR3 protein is CASSVDSTYEQYF. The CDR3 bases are TGTGCCAGCAGCGTAGACAGCACCTACGAGCAGTACTTC.

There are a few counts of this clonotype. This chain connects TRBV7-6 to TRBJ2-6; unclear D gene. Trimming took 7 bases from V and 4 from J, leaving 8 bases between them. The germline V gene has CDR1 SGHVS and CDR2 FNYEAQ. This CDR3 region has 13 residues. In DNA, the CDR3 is TGTGCCAGCACCTTGGGAGGGGCCAACGTCCTGACTTTC. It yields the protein CASTLGGANVLTF.